The source of this T cell receptor beta chain is a study of T cell responses to AZD1222 COVID-19 vaccine (dated by TCRdb to the early 2020s). At the level of the whole study: A total of under 250 trial participants underwent TCR sequencing, of whom about 210 had received two doses of AZD1222 and approximately 25 had received two doses of the MenACWY control vaccine. Trial participants were enrolled by age into subgroups of 18-55, 56-69 and 70-plus years, and 148, 28 and 57 TCR-sequenced participants, respectively, were included in these subgroups.

The CDR3 regions of human TCRbeta chains were subjected to immunosequencing. In the source study's methods: Repertoire TCRs were checked for matches against a reference library of SARS-CoV-2-specific TCRs that had been generated using the MIRA antigen-specificity platform. Breadth was defined as the fraction of unique TCRs that were SARS-CoV-2-associated, and depth was defined as the fraction of total T cells that were SARS-CoV-2-associated. Using the MIRA data, each spike-specific TCR was assigned both to the spike region to which the TCR was reactive and to a CD4 or CD8 class. Log10-transformed breadth and depth values were compared by one-way ANOVA with Sidak's multiple comparisons tests. Not all clones reach the TCRdb copy of this immuneACCESS table, which keeps in-frame sequences only. Checked studies attribute under half of the gap to unresolved V genes and leave the rest unexplained. The V and J calls and clone size were taken over from that table, and D and trimming were inferred from the DNA. The sample table shows roughly 150,000 clones, and around 94% are seen once. The ten top clones hold 4% to 5.5% of the sample.

Points on this clone: The antigen it binds to is not known. No base-level quality is on record; no much larger clone is a single base apart.

The time point label, read with the paper, signifies: about 28 days (+/-7) after the second vaccine dose. AZD1222 recipients whose second dose came at about 4 weeks and those whose second dose came at about 12 weeks were combined into one group, since spike-specific TCR depth and breadth did not differ between the two schedules. Vaccinee samples were obtained from the UK trials COV001 and COV002, which included a single-blind randomized controlled phase 2/3 trial of AZD1222 (ChAdOx1 nCoV-19) in healthy adults. For TCRbeta chain sequencing, PBMC samples were collected from trial participants at day 0 and at day 28 after the second dose. Broad study findings and their caveats: The vaccine-associated CD4 TCRs covered the entire spike protein, and the dominant responses fell in regions 160-218 and 743-854. Reportedly, close to half of the unique spike-specific TCRs recognized epitopes lying outside the regions that are mutated in the B.1.351 and B.1.1.7 variants. Participants were mostly white British and included more females than males, and it was suggested by the authors that clonal diversity may have been underestimated. Only a handful of AZD1222 recipients were SARS-CoV-2 seropositive at baseline, limiting conclusions about previously exposed vaccinees. Because no day 14 peak-response samples were available, repertoires were characterized only after the peak T cell response. The 56-69-year group was small, and its depth increase did not reach significance, likely because of low power. Spike-specific TCR breadth and depth rose significantly after two AZD1222 doses compared with day 0 and with MenACWY recipients.

The source was peripheral blood, collected 28 days after the second AZD1222 dose. This clonotype was obtained from an adult who received the AZD1222 COVID-19 vaccine.

CDR3 loop: CASSAGNSPLHF. The nucleotides read TGTGCCAGCAGCGCAGGGAATTCACCCCTCCACTTT. The chain is encoded by TRBV9 joined to TRBJ1-6; a tentative D call is TRBD1 (5 bases match). Looking up the germline V gene yields CDR1 SGDLS and CDR2 YYNGEE. Its CDR3 holds 12 amino acids, cysteine through phenylalanine. Here the CDR3 DNA is all that survives: 36 bases in frame from base 1. Deletion took 3 bases off V and 7 bases off J, with a span of 5 bases between the germline ends.